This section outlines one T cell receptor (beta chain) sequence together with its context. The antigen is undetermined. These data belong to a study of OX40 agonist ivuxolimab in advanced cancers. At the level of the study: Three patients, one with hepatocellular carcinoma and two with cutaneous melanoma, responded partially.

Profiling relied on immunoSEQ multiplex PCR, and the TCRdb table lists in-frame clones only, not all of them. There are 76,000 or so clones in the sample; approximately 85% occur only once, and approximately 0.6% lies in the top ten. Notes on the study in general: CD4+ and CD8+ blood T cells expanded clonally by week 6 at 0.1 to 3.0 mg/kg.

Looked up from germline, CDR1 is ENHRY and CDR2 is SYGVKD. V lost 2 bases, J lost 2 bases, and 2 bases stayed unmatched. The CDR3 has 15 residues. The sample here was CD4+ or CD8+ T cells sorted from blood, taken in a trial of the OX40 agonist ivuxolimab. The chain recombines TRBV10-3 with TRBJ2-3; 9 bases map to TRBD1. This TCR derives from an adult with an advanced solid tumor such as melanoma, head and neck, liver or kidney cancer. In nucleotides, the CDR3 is TGTGCCATCAGTGAGGGGACAGGGCCCACAGATACGCAGTATTTT. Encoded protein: CAISEGTGPTDTQYF.